Below are 25 T cell receptor beta chains sequenced from a single sample in a study of cytomegalovirus exposure and HLA in healthy donors. The PCR was carried out with 60 Vbeta primers and 13 Jbeta primers. Assay used: immunoSEQ multiplex PCR; TCRdb lists only in-frame clones, some missing. The repertoire has 130,000 to 150,000 clones, over 75% of them found once; the top ten carry over 8.5%. What was sequenced was PBMCs. These receptors came from a woman in her forties or fifties in good health and CMV-seropositive.

A word on this clone: The junction departs from germline at one end; a sequencing error may be responsible. V and J are TRBV6-1 and TRBJ2-6; TRBD2 is a possible D gene (6 bases). Germline CDR1 reads MNHNS; CDR2 reads SASEGT. CDR3 length: 15 residues. The CDR3 nucleotides are TGTGCCAGCAGTGGTGGAGGGGCTGGGGCCGACGTCCTGACTTTC. This encodes CASSGGGAGADVLTF.

The V and J genes are TRBV5-1 and TRBJ1-2; 7 nucleotides match TRBD1. CDR3 size: 13 residues. Germline CDR1 and CDR2: SGHRS and YFSETQ. The trim removed 4 bases at V and 6 bases at J, leaving 6 bases unmatched. This chain's CDR3 is CASSLTGVDGYTF. In DNA, the CDR3 is TGCGCCAGCAGCCTAACAGGGGTGGATGGCTACACCTTC.

This chain joins TRBV7-9 and TRBJ1-4; D not resolved. The germline V and J ends were trimmed by 5 bases and 1 base, with 8 bases remaining between them. The CDR3 has 14 amino acids. Germline CDR1 is SEHNR and CDR2 is FQNEAQ (reference sequence). The CDR3 region has the DNA TGTGCCAGCAGCGAGGGCCAAACTAATGAAAAACTGTTTTTT. Protein: CASSEGQTNEKLFF.

The chain has TRBV6-6 and TRBJ2-1, with D perhaps TRBD1 (5 bases). The V gene's germline CDR1 is MNHNY and CDR2 SVGAGI (reference sequence). There are 13 residues in the CDR3. Trimming stripped 0 bases from V and 9 bases from J, with 9 bases between. CDR3 sequence reads: CASSYSTVGEQFF. The CDR3, as DNA: TGTGCCAGCAGTTACTCGACAGTCGGTGAGCAGTTCTTC.

This sequence joins TRBV28 and TRBJ1-1; D may be TRBD1 (5 bases). The length of the CDR3 is 15 residues. With 5 bases removed from V and 4 bases from J, the gap between germline ends came to 17 bases. CDR1 and CDR2 (germline): MDHEN, SYDVKM. The CDR3 nucleotides are TGTGCCAGCAGTCTGATCGGCAGGGCTGGCACTGAAGCTTTCTTT. Encoded protein: CASSLIGRAGTEAFF.

As DNA, the CDR3 is TGTGCCAGCAGCTCCCCCGGGGCCTACGAGCAGTACTTC. Translation: CASSSPGAYEQYF. V usage is TRBV7-3 and J usage is TRBJ2-7; D might be TRBD2 (5 bases). The V and J ends lost 4 bases and 2 bases respectively, with 9 bases between them. The CDR3 loop spans 13 amino acids. Germline CDR1 SGHTA, CDR2 FQGTGA.

This clone was seen just once. Other DNA sequences in this specimen translate into the identical CDR3. V is TRBV11-3 and J is TRBJ2-3, with 7 positions matching TRBD1. The germline gives CDR1 SGHNT, CDR2 YENEEA. The length of the CDR3 is 14 residues. V gave up 5 bases and J gave up 2 bases; unmatched junction bases: 4. Here the CDR3 DNA reads TGTGCCAGCAGCCCAGGACAGGCCACAGATACGCAGTATTTT. It yields the protein CASSPGQATDTQYF.

This chain connects TRBV28 to TRBJ1-2; 10 bases line up with TRBD1. Germline CDR1 reads MDHEN; CDR2 reads SYDVKM. CDR3 size: 14 residues. Trimming cost V 5 bases and J 8 bases; bases outside gene matches: 8. CDR3 amino acids: CASSDRGREWGYTF. The DNA of the CDR3 is TGTGCCAGCAGTGACAGGGGGCGGGAATGGGGCTACACCTTC.

This sequence joins TRBV5-6 and TRBJ1-5, with 8 positions matching TRBD1. V trimming: 4 bases; J trimming: 6 bases; junction bases outside the gene matches: 3. The CDR3 is 13 residues long. Germline CDR1 and CDR2: SGHDT and YYEEEE. The CDR3 DNA reads TGTGCCAGCAGCCAGGGGGCAGGTCAGCCCCAGCATTTT. Translated, it gives CASSQGAGQPQHF.

This clone was seen a single time. The chain combines TRBV7-3 with TRBJ2-4, with 9 bases matching TRBD1. V was clipped by 1 base and J by 8 bases; unmatched bases: 6. Germline CDR1 SGHTA, CDR2 FQGTGA. The CDR3 is made up of 15 amino acids. The CDR3 DNA sequence: TGTGCCAGCAGCTTAATCCCGGGACAGGGTGACATTCAGTACTTC. It is translated as CASSLIPGQGDIQYF.

For this clone: This sample also contains other DNA sequences that code for the same CDR3. The rearrangement joins TRBV5-1 to TRBJ1-1; 8 nucleotides agree with TRBD1. J was trimmed by 1 base and V by 4 bases; bases with no gene match: 3. This CDR3 region has 14 residues. Germline CDR1 reads SGHRS; CDR2 reads YFSETQ. The CDR3 region has the DNA TGCGCCAGCAGCCTGGACAGGGCGAACACTGAAGCTTTCTTT. The encoded protein is CASSLDRANTEAFF.

V gene TRBV6-5 combines with J gene TRBJ2-5; 11 nucleotides agree with TRBD2. The CDR3 covers 16 residues. Trimming at V came to 2 bases and at J to 4 bases, leaving 6 bases not matched to a gene. In germline, CDR1 is MNHEY, CDR2 SVGAGI. CDR3 DNA: TGTGCCAGCAGTTACGGTAGCCTAGCGGGGGGAGAGACCCAGTACTTC. This codes for CASSYGSLAGGETQYF.

The chain has TRBV9 and TRBJ2-3, with D possibly TRBD2 on 5 matching bases. The germline V and J ends were trimmed by 1 base and 3 bases, with 12 bases remaining between them. CDR3 size: 15 residues. Germline V gives CDR1 SGDLS, CDR2 YYNGEE. The CDR3 nucleotides read TGTGCCAGCAGCGTATGGAGGTCGGGGACAGATACGCAGTATTTT. It encodes CASSVWRSGTDTQYF. Filled out from reference TRBV9 and TRBJ2-3, the complete variable domain reads DSGVTQTPKHLITATGQRVTLRCSPRSGDLSVYWYQQSLDQGLQFLIQYYNGEERAKGNILERFSAQQFPDLHSELNLSSLELGDSALYFCASSVWRSGTDTQYFGPGTRLTVL.

This chain links TRBV12-5 with TRBJ2-7, with 7 bases lining up with TRBD1. The junction had 11 bases not matched to a gene; V was cut back by 7 bases and J by 5 bases. The CDR3 consists of 14 residues. The germline V gene encodes CDR1 LGHNT and CDR2 FRNRAP. In DNA, the CDR3 is TGTGCTAGTGCCACAGGGGCAGGGTGGAACGAGCAGTACTTC. Its protein is CASATGAGWNEQYF.

This chain links TRBV30 with TRBJ2-1; 9 bases fit TRBD1. Germline-derived CDR1 and CDR2 are GTSNPN and SVGIG (reference sequence). V shed 2 bases, J shed 3 bases, and the junction held 5 bases outside the gene matches. This CDR3 comprises 15 residues. The CDR3 loop is CAWSPGQGLYNEQFF. The CDR3 nucleotides read TGTGCCTGGAGTCCAGGACAGGGGCTCTACAATGAGCAGTTCTTC.

This clone is a singleton in its sample. This chain joins TRBV19 and TRBJ2-2, with unresolved D. Trimming took off 3 bases at V and 8 bases at J, with 10 bases between the two ends. CDR1 and CDR2 (germline): LNHDA, SQIVND (reference sequence). This CDR3 region has 13 residues. The chain's CDR3 is CASSMATGGELFF. CDR3 nucleotide sequence: TGTGCCAGTAGTATGGCGACTGGAGGGGAGCTGTTTTTT.

The chain joins TRBV13 to TRBJ1-2, with D possibly TRBD1 on 6 matching bases. V gave up 1 base and J gave up 6 bases, with 24 bases separating them. This CDR3 spans 18 amino acids. Germline V gene sequence: CDR1 PRHDT, CDR2 FYEKMQ (reference sequence). The DNA of the CDR3 is TGTGCCAGCAGCTTAGAAGGGGCACAGGGTCGGGACGTGGATGGCTACACCTTC. Amino acid sequence: CASSLEGAQGRDVDGYTF.

This rearrangement joins TRBV7-2 to TRBJ2-3; 10 bases align to TRBD2. Germline values: CDR1 SGHTA, CDR2 FQGNSA. CDR3 length equals 16 residues. V was clipped by 5 bases and J by 0 bases; unmatched bases: 5. The CDR3 spells CASSPPGLASTDTQYF. The CDR3 nucleotides read TGTGCCAGCAGCCCTCCGGGACTAGCGAGCACAGATACGCAGTATTTT. The full variable domain, its missing parts supplied by reference TRBV7-2 and TRBJ2-3, is GAGVSQSPSNKVTEKGKDVELRCDPISGHTALYWYRQSLGQGLEFLIYFQGNSAPDKSGLPSDRFSAERTGGSVSTLTIQRTQQEDSAVYLCASSPPGLASTDTQYFGPGTRLTVL.

The chain joins TRBV5-1 to TRBJ1-1; possible D gene TRBD1, 6 bases. CDR3 length: 14 residues. The germline V and J ends were trimmed by 4 bases and 5 bases, with 15 bases remaining between them. Germline V gives CDR1 SGHRS, CDR2 YFSETQ. CDR3: CASSVAGVGTEAFF. CDR3 coding DNA: TGCGCCAGCAGCGTCGCAGGGGTAGGGACTGAAGCTTTCTTT.

This clone was seen only a few times. This chain links TRBV9 with TRBJ1-6, with D hard to call. Germline V gene lookup returns CDR1 SGDLS and CDR2 YYNGEE. The V gene lost 0 bases and the J gene lost 6 bases, with 4 bases spanning the gap. The CDR3 contains 13 residues. Written as DNA, the CDR3 is TGTGCCAGCAGCGTAGGAGGTAATTCACCCCTCCACTTT. It translates to CASSVGGNSPLHF.

The V and J genes are TRBV28 and TRBJ1-4; D remains unclear. This CDR3 is built from 15 residues. Trimming stripped 6 bases from V and 6 bases from J, with 17 bases between. Germline V gives CDR1 MDHEN, CDR2 SYDVKM. In DNA form, the CDR3 reads TGTGCCAGCAGGAAAGCAGGCTCTACCCATGAAAAACTGTTTTTT. Translating gives CASRKAGSTHEKLFF.

This chain uses TRBV28 with TRBJ1-3; D is undetermined. This CDR3 is built from 15 residues. Germline V CDR1 and CDR2: MDHEN, SYDVKM. V was pared by 1 base and J by 0 bases, with 7 bases between. CDR3 sequence: CASSLSGFSGNTIYF. The CDR3 nucleotides are TGTGCCAGCAGTTTATCGGGGTTCTCTGGAAACACCATATATTTT.

The chain recombines TRBV6-6 with TRBJ1-2; 9 nucleotides align to TRBD1. This CDR3 has 14 amino acids. Trimming removed 2 bases from V and 2 bases from J; junction bases left unmatched: 0. Germline V gene lookup returns CDR1 MNHNY and CDR2 SVGAGI (reference sequence). The CDR3 region has the DNA TGTGCCAGCAGTTACGACAGGGGGAACTATGGCTACACCTTC. Translated: CASSYDRGNYGYTF.

This clone showed up just a few times. The chain recombines TRBV6-1 with TRBJ1-2; 7 bases align to TRBD1. Germline V gives CDR1 MNHNS, CDR2 SASEGT. The CDR3 contains 14 residues. The V segment lost 7 bases and the J segment 8 bases; nucleotides outside the gene matches: 13. The CDR3 DNA sequence: TGTGCCAGCAACCCGGGACAGAGATCAAGGGGCTACACCTTC. Amino acid sequence: CASNPGQRSRGYTF.

Only one count was recorded for this clone. This chain links TRBV27 with TRBJ2-2; TRBD2 matches 8 bases. J lost 7 bases, V lost 2 bases, and 18 bases had no gene match. Germline V lookup: CDR1 MNHEY, CDR2 SMNVEV (reference sequence). The CDR3 is made up of 19 amino acids. CDR3 bases: TGTGCCAGCAGTTTAGTAGTAGGACGGGGGGGCCTTTCTCACGGGGAGCTGTTTTTT. Amino acid sequence: CASSLVVGRGGLSHGELFF.